This T cell receptor (beta chain) was sequenced during a study of T cell repertoires in aging, cancer and after chemotherapy. Of note for this clonotype: The antigen remains undetermined.

Whole-study findings and limits: In healthy donors, age-related TCR diversity loss mainly reflected lost richness.

A mixed TRB-A/B primer pool amplified rearranged TRB by multiplex touch-down PCR. TCRdb reanalysed the multiplex PCR reads using MiXCR and keeps one entry per CDR3 protein. The sample yields 2,000 to 2,500 distinct CDR3 sequences, roughly a quarter seen once. Peripheral blood genomic DNA, not sorted cells or RNA, was the template. There are 16 residues in the CDR3. V shed 2 bases, J shed 5 bases, and the junction held 8 bases outside the gene matches. CDR1 is SGHTA and CDR2 is FQGNSA in the germline V gene. The chain has TRBV7-2 and TRBJ2-1; TRBD2 agrees at 8 bases. Material: blood. The receptor was isolated from a human donor with a solid tumor. Here the CDR3 reads CASSLPGLGPNNEQFF. CDR3 DNA: TGTGCCAGCAGCTTACCGGGACTAGGGCCTAACAATGAGCAGTTCTTC.